These 29 T cell receptor beta chains share one sample of origin, sequenced in a study of response to subunit inactivated influenza vaccine. TCRdb reprocessed the RT-PCR reads with MiXCR, giving one entry per CDR3 protein. The sample lists hundreds of thousands of distinct CDR3 sequences; around a sixth were seen once. The specimen was PBMCs from blood, collected around 5 days after vaccination. Receptors were obtained from a man aged 50 to 60 who received an inactivated influenza vaccine.

This chain connects TRBV5-5 to TRBJ1-6; TRBD1 aligns across 9 bases. The CDR3 has 16 residues. The J segment lost 8 bases and the V segment lost 0 bases, leaving 6 bases of the junction unmatched. Germline V CDR1 and CDR2: SGHKS, YYEKEE (reference sequence). Written as DNA, the CDR3 is TGTGCCAGCAGCTTGGACCCCCGGGACAGGGATTCACCCCTCCACTTT. Protein product: CASSLDPRDRDSPLHF.

This CDR3 is CASRRTRLEAFF. CDR3 nucleotide sequence: TGTGCCAGCAGGCGGACACGCCTAGAAGCTTTCTTT. The V gene is TRBV12-3 or TRBV12-4, the J gene TRBJ1-1; D may be TRBD1 (5 bases). Between the trimmed V and J ends, which lost 6 bases and 8 bases, there was a span of 13 bases. The CDR3 totals 12 residues.

This clonotype was observed at least ten times. J is TRBJ2-1 and V is TRBV7-8; D unclear. V gave up 7 bases and J gave up 0 bases, with 10 bases separating them. CDR1 and CDR2 from the germline V gene are SGHVS and FQNEAQ. The CDR3 has 14 amino acids. CDR3 nucleotides: TGTGCCAGCACCCCGCTTAGCTCCTACAATGAGCAGTTCTTC. This gives the protein CASTPLSSYNEQFF. Variable domain in full (rest from reference TRBV7-8 and TRBJ2-1): GAGVSQSPRYKVAKRGQDVALRCDPISGHVSLFWYQQALGQGPEFLTYFQNEAQLDKSGLPSDRFFAERPEGSVSTLKIQRTQQEDSAVYLCASTPLSSYNEQFFGPGTRLTVL.

This clonotype has only a few counts. The chain joins TRBV3-1 to TRBJ2-7; TRBD1 is a possible D gene (6 bases). CDR1 LGHDT and CDR2 YNNKEL come from the germline V gene (reference sequence). Deletions cut 2 bases from V and 7 bases from J, with 12 bases between. CDR3 length equals 13 residues. The CDR3 is CASSQKNRVEQYF. The CDR3 DNA follows: TGTGCCAGCAGCCAAAAAAACAGGGTGGAGCAGTACTTC.

The V and J genes are TRBV24-1 and TRBJ2-2, with 8 bases lining up with TRBD1. In germline, CDR1 is KGHDR, CDR2 SFDVKD. Losses at the gene ends were 4 bases for V and 5 bases for J; bases not matched to a gene: 2. The CDR3 length is 14 residues. The CDR3 coding sequence is TGTGCCACCAGTGACACAGGGGGAACCGGGGAGCTGTTTTTT. Residues: CATSDTGGTGELFF.

The genes are TRBV20-1 and TRBJ2-3; 7 bases map to TRBD2. The CDR3 consists of 15 residues. Trimming at V came to 5 bases and at J to 0 bases, leaving 8 bases not matched to a gene. Germline CDR1 DFQATT, CDR2 SNEGSKA (reference sequence). The CDR3 DNA reads TGCAGTGCTCCTTCTAGCGGACCTAGCACAGATACGCAGTATTTT. The encoded protein is CSAPSSGPSTDTQYF.

The chain employs TRBV7-8 and TRBJ1-6, with TRBD1 matching 7 bases. Trimming at V came to 2 bases and at J to 8 bases, leaving 6 bases not matched to a gene. Per the germline V gene, CDR1 is SGHVS and CDR2 is FQNEAQ. This CDR3 contains 15 residues. CDR3 coding DNA: TGTGCCAGCAGCTTAATTGAGAGGGGGCATTCACCCCTCCACTTT. Amino acid sequence: CASSLIERGHSPLHF.

This clonotype was recorded a few times. The V gene is TRBV6-1, the J gene TRBJ2-7; 10 bases fit TRBD2. Germline V CDR1 and CDR2: MNHNS, SASEGT. The CDR3 consists of 13 residues. The ends lost 7 bases at V and 1 base at J; junction bases unmatched: 1. CDR3 sequence: CASTSGRSYEQYF. Written as DNA, the CDR3 is TGTGCCAGCACTAGCGGGAGATCCTACGAGCAGTACTTC.

This clonotype has at least ten counts. The chain links TRBV4-2 to TRBJ2-7, with 10 bases aligning to TRBD2. This CDR3 contains 15 residues. V was clipped by 3 bases and J by 1 base; unmatched bases: 3. CDR1 LGHNA and CDR2 YNFKEQ come from the germline V gene. The CDR3 DNA reads TGTGCCAGCAGCCAGGGACTAGCGTCTTCCTACGAGCAGTACTTC. As protein: CASSQGLASSYEQYF.

As DNA, the CDR3 is TGCAGTGCTAGTGTGGAGGGCGAGACCCAGTACTTC. Protein product: CSASVEGETQYF. The rearrangement joins TRBV20-1 to TRBJ2-5; D perhaps matches TRBD2 (6 bases). CDR3 length: 12 residues. Germline V gives CDR1 DFQATT, CDR2 SNEGSKA (reference sequence). V lost 3 bases and J lost 5, with 10 bases in between.

V gene TRBV9 combines with J gene TRBJ2-2, with D tentatively TRBD1 or TRBD2 (5 bases each). V was cut by 3 bases and J by 6 bases, with 12 bases left in between. The CDR3 has 14 amino acids. CDR1 is SGDLS, CDR2 YYNGEE, per germline. CDR3 DNA sequence: TGTGCCAGCAGCGCTTCCGGGACCGCCGGGGAGCTGTTTTTT. Translated, it gives CASSASGTAGELFF.

This clonotype was observed once. The V and J genes are TRBV7-8 and TRBJ2-2; possible D gene TRBD1, 5 bases. The CDR3 runs to 17 residues. V lost 2 bases to trimming and J lost 2 bases, with 15 bases between them. Germline CDR1 reads SGHVS; CDR2 reads FQNEAQ. The CDR3 DNA is TGTGCCAGCAGCTTAAGGACCGGCAGGGCTAACACCGGGGAGCTGTTTTTT. Protein sequence: CASSLRTGRANTGELFF.

The V call is TRBV7-9, the J call TRBJ2-7; 9 nucleotides line up with TRBD1. The V gene end was trimmed by 5 bases and the J gene end by 6 bases; junction bases not matched to a gene: 8. CDR1 SEHNR and CDR2 FQNEAQ come from the germline V gene (reference sequence). The CDR3 is made up of 14 amino acids. CDR3 in amino acids: CASSVGPQGAEQYF. The CDR3 bases are TGTGCCAGCAGCGTCGGCCCACAGGGGGCCGAGCAGTACTTC.

The chain recombines TRBV4-2 with TRBJ2-1; 8 bases are a match to TRBD2. The length of the CDR3 is 15 residues. CDR1 and CDR2 from the germline V gene are LGHNA and YNFKEQ. V trimming: 2 bases; J trimming: 3 bases; junction bases outside the gene matches: 3. In DNA, the CDR3 is TGTGCCAGCAGCCAAAGAGCGGGGGACTACAATGAGCAGTTCTTC. It codes for CASSQRAGDYNEQFF.

This clonotype was detected a few times. The gene calls are TRBV11-2 and TRBJ2-1, with 9 bases that match TRBD2. The V gene end was trimmed by 4 bases and the J gene end by 5 bases; junction bases not matched to a gene: 9. The CDR3 totals 16 residues. Germline values: CDR1 SGHAT, CDR2 FQNNGV. The CDR3 sequence is CASSSFAGGPNNEQFF. The CDR3 nucleotides read TGTGCCAGCAGCTCATTCGCGGGGGGGCCAAACAATGAGCAGTTCTTC.

The chain recombines TRBV27 with TRBJ2-3; D might be TRBD1 or TRBD2, each matching 5 bases. Trimming pared 0 bases from V and 2 bases from J, leaving 9 bases between. The CDR3 spans 15 residues. From germline, CDR1 is MNHEY and CDR2 SMNVEV (reference sequence). CDR3 nucleotides: TGTGCCAGCAGTTTATCGTGGGGGTTCACAGATACGCAGTATTTT. Translation: CASSLSWGFTDTQYF.

This clonotype was observed a few times. The rearrangement links TRBV29-1 to TRBJ2-1; TRBD1 aligns across 11 bases. Per the germline V gene, CDR1 is SQVTM and CDR2 is ANQGSEA. Unmatched junction bases numbered 7, after V lost 3 bases and J lost 9 bases. The CDR3 sequence is 14 residues long. Written as DNA, the CDR3 is TGCAGCGTTGATACCGGGACAGGGGGTAGTGAGCAGTTCTTC. Translation gives CSVDTGTGGSEQFF.

This rearrangement joins TRBV7-2 to TRBJ1-5, with 9 positions matching TRBD1. From germline, CDR1 is SGHTA and CDR2 FQGNSA. CDR3 length equals 15 residues. Losses at the gene ends were 0 bases for V and 4 bases for J; bases not matched to a gene: 1. The CDR3 sequence: CASSLAGQGNQPQHF. Written as DNA, the CDR3 is TGTGCCAGCAGCTTAGCAGGACAGGGGAATCAGCCCCAGCATTTT.

The J gene is TRBJ2-7, the V gene TRBV5-1; 9 positions match TRBD2. Trimming removed 4 bases from V and 5 bases from J; junction bases left unmatched: 10. The CDR3 sequence is 15 residues long. The germline CDR1 and CDR2 sequences are SGHRS and YFSETQ. As DNA, the CDR3 is TGCGCCAGCAGCCCTCAAAGCGGGAGGAGCCACGAGCAGTACTTC. Protein: CASSPQSGRSHEQYF.

The V call is TRBV6-2 or TRBV6-3, the J call TRBJ2-7, with TRBD2 as a possible D gene (6 bases). Germline CDR1 is MNHEY and CDR2 is SVGEGT. This CDR3 has 15 amino acids. With 5 bases removed from V and 6 bases from J, the gap between germline ends came to 20 bases. The CDR3 nucleotides are TGTGCCAGCAGTCAAAACCGGGACTCCAGATCCGAGCAGTACTTC. This codes for CASSQNRDSRSEQYF.

This clonotype was detected only a few times. The V and J genes are TRBV2 and TRBJ2-1, with TRBD2 as a possible D gene (6 bases). Trimming shortened V by 3 bases and J by 6 bases, and 12 bases separated the two germline ends. The CDR3 contains 14 residues. The germline gives CDR1 SNHLY, CDR2 FYNNEI. The CDR3 here is CASSEGTRGNEQFF. CDR3 bases: TGTGCCAGCAGTGAGGGGACTCGGGGCAATGAGCAGTTCTTC. The whole variable domain, remainder taken from reference TRBV2 and TRBJ2-1, is EPEVTQTPSHQVTQMGQEVILRCVPISNHLYFYWYRQILGQKVEFLVSFYNNEISEKSEIFDDQFSVERPDGSNFTLKIRSTKLEDSAMYFCASSEGTRGNEQFFGPGTRLTVL.

In its sample, this clonotype was seen a few times. This chain links TRBV5-6 with TRBJ2-1; 13 bases agree with TRBD2. The CDR3 loop spans 16 amino acids. Germline V gene lookup returns CDR1 SGHDT and CDR2 YYEEEE. Germline trimming cut 4 bases from V and 3 bases from J; bases unmatched to any gene: 4. The CDR3 is CASSTGLAGNYNEQFF. In DNA form, the CDR3 reads TGTGCCAGCAGCACGGGACTAGCGGGGAACTACAATGAGCAGTTCTTC.

This clonotype was picked up a small number of times. The chain recombines TRBV4-2 with TRBJ1-1; 7 positions agree with TRBD1. Looked up from germline, CDR1 is LGHNA and CDR2 is YNFKEQ. CDR3 size: 15 residues. The trim removed 4 bases at V and 4 bases at J, leaving 9 bases unmatched. CDR3 sequence: CASSPKPRGGTEAFF. CDR3 bases: TGTGCCAGCAGCCCCAAACCCAGGGGGGGCACTGAAGCTTTCTTT.

This clonotype was recorded a few times. The chain recombines TRBV28 with TRBJ1-1, with a possible D match to TRBD1 (5 bases). Trimming left V 6 bases short and J 1 base short, with 21 bases between. From germline, CDR1 is MDHEN and CDR2 SYDVKM. CDR3 length equals 17 residues. CDR3 DNA: TGTGCCAGCAGCACCCCTCTATACGGGGCCCCGAACACTGAAGCTTTCTTT. It codes for CASSTPLYGAPNTEAFF.

This clonotype was picked up one time. V and J are TRBV3-1 and TRBJ1-1; D remains ambiguous. The CDR3 has 14 residues. With 5 bases removed from V and 3 bases from J, the gap between germline ends came to 13 bases. Per germline, CDR1 LGHDT and CDR2 YNNKEL (reference sequence). CDR3 DNA: TGTGCCAGCAGCGGCCTTTGGGGAGACACTGAAGCTTTCTTT. Encoded protein: CASSGLWGDTEAFF.

This chain connects TRBV24-1 to TRBJ2-2; no definite D call. The CDR3 covers 17 residues. CDR1 and CDR2 (germline): KGHDR, SFDVKD. Trimming took off 1 base at V and 0 bases at J, with 11 bases between the two ends. The CDR3 bases are TGTGCCACCAGTGATTTCGTCAGGCAGACGAACACCGGGGAGCTGTTTTTT. Translating gives CATSDFVRQTNTGELFF.

In its sample, this clonotype was seen many times. J is TRBJ2-2 and V is TRBV5-4; TRBD2 might be the D (6 bases). The CDR3 has 15 amino acids. Trimming took off 3 bases at V and 6 bases at J, with 15 bases between the two ends. Germline V CDR1 and CDR2: SGHNT, YYREEE (reference sequence). CDR3 sequence: CASSSDRREPGELFF. Written as DNA, the CDR3 is TGTGCCAGCAGCTCAGATAGGAGGGAACCCGGGGAGCTGTTTTTT.

This clonotype appeared a few times. The J gene is TRBJ2-6, the V gene TRBV29-1; 9 bases are a match to TRBD1. The CDR3 contains 14 residues. Unmatched junction bases numbered 0, after V lost 4 bases and J lost 2 bases. Germline lookup yields CDR1 SQVTM and CDR2 ANQGSEA. The CDR3 region has the DNA TGCAGCGTTGGGGACAGGGCTGGGGCCAACGTCCTGACTTTC. It is translated as CSVGDRAGANVLTF.

The sample holds one count of this clonotype. V gene TRBV27 combines with J gene TRBJ1-4; 12 nucleotides agree with TRBD1. Germline V gene sequence: CDR1 MNHEY, CDR2 SMNVEV (reference sequence). V lost 5 bases, J lost 7 bases, and 11 bases stayed unmatched. The CDR3 extends over 17 amino acids. The CDR3 DNA reads as TGTGCCAGCAGTGCAGGGACAGGGGGCAGAGGTGGTGAAAAACTGTTTTTT. This sequence encodes CASSAGTGGRGGEKLFF.